One and the same sample provided the 32 T cell receptor beta chains below, sequenced in a study of blood T cell repertoires in COVID-19. Generated by immunoSEQ multiplex PCR, the TCRdb table keeps only in-frame clones and is missing some. The data show under 300,000 clones, with 88% seen just once and more than 0.95% held by the top ten. The sequenced material came from peripheral blood. These TCRs come from a woman aged 40 to 49 who had recovered from COVID-19.

This chain uses TRBV30 with TRBJ1-1; TRBD1 matches 8 bases. V lost 3 bases, J lost 3 bases, and 6 bases stayed unmatched. The CDR3 has 14 residues. Germline V CDR1 and CDR2: GTSNPN, SVGIG (reference sequence). The CDR3, as DNA: TGTGCCTGGAGGCGGGGACAGGTGGACACTGAAGCTTTCTTT. Amino acid sequence: CAWRRGQVDTEAFF.

The V and J genes are TRBV15 and TRBJ1-2; 7 bases are shared with TRBD1. The CDR3 consists of 13 residues. Germline V gene sequence: CDR1 LNHNV, CDR2 YYDKDF (reference sequence). The V segment lost 5 bases and the J segment 4 bases; nucleotides outside the gene matches: 4. The CDR3 protein is CATSQTGTYGYTF. Here the CDR3 DNA reads TGTGCCACCAGCCAGACAGGGACCTATGGCTACACCTTC.

The rearrangement uses TRBV28 and TRBJ2-2, with 8 bases matching TRBD1. The J segment lost 5 bases and the V segment lost 5 bases, leaving 19 bases of the junction unmatched. Germline V CDR1 and CDR2: MDHEN, SYDVKM. The CDR3 contains 19 residues. The CDR3 region has the DNA TGTGCCAGCAGTGGCCCGATCCCCCCGGACAGGGCATTGACCGGGGAGCTGTTTTTT. Protein product: CASSGPIPPDRALTGELFF. Full variable domain (missing parts from reference TRBV28 and TRBJ2-2): DVKVTQSSRYLVKRTGEKVFLECVQDMDHENMFWYRQDPGLGLRLIYFSYDVKMKEKGDIPEGYSVSREKKERFSLILESASTNQTSMYLCASSGPIPPDRALTGELFFGEGSRLTVL.

This clone was recorded once. The rearrangement links TRBV7-2 to TRBJ2-7; D ambiguous. This CDR3 comprises 13 residues. Germline V gene sequence: CDR1 SGHTA, CDR2 FQGNSA. Trimming left V 2 bases short and J 3 bases short, with 8 bases between. CDR3 nucleotide sequence: TGTGCCAGCAGCTTACAGGAACTCTACGAGCAGTACTTC. Protein product: CASSLQELYEQYF.

This clone has only one observation. The rearrangement links TRBV11-3 to TRBJ2-3; a weak D match, TRBD1 (5 bases). The CDR3 contains 14 residues. Trimming stripped 1 base from V and 2 bases from J, with 7 bases between. Looked up from germline, CDR1 is SGHNT and CDR2 is YENEEA. The CDR3 nucleotides are TGTGCCAGCAGCTTAGGGACAACCACAGATACGCAGTATTTT. Translated: CASSLGTTTDTQYF.

The CDR3 DNA is TGTGCCAGCAGCTTACTCAGAGCGGGGGACGAGCAGTACTTC. Protein sequence: CASSLLRAGDEQYF. The chain recombines TRBV7-2 with TRBJ2-7; 8 positions match TRBD2. The CDR3 runs 14 residues. Germline trimming cut 2 bases from V and 5 bases from J; bases unmatched to any gene: 5. From germline, CDR1 is SGHTA and CDR2 FQGNSA. The full variable domain, completed using reference TRBV7-2 and TRBJ2-7, is GAGVSQSPSNKVTEKGKDVELRCDPISGHTALYWYRQSLGQGLEFLIYFQGNSAPDKSGLPSDRFSAERTGGSVSTLTIQRTQQEDSAVYLCASSLLRAGDEQYFGPGTRLTVT.

This rearrangement joins TRBV28 to TRBJ1-2, with D maybe TRBD1 (5 bases). Germline V lookup: CDR1 MDHEN, CDR2 SYDVKM. Trimming removed 3 bases from V and 9 bases from J, with 11 bases in between. The CDR3 runs to 12 residues. Written as DNA, the CDR3 is TGTGCCAGCAGTTTGGGCCAGGGCAGCTACACCTTC. Protein sequence: CASSLGQGSYTF.

The chain employs TRBV7-9 and TRBJ2-1; D gene unclear. The germline gives CDR1 SEHNR, CDR2 FQNEAQ (reference sequence). The CDR3 is 13 residues long. V was cut by 1 base and J by 9 bases, with 10 bases left in between. CDR3 DNA sequence: TGTGCCAGCAGCTTAGGGTCCCCCGGTGAGCAGTTCTTC. Protein product: CASSLGSPGEQFF.

J is TRBJ2-7 and V is TRBV21-1; whether TRBD2, the table's D call, matches the DNA was not checked. TRBV21-1 counts as a pseudogene. The CDR3 runs to 17 residues. CDR3 in amino acids: CASSKAGREGSTYEQYV. In nucleotides, the CDR3 is TGTGCCAGCAGCAAAGCGGGACGGGAGGGGAGTACCTACGAGCAGTACGTC.

The J gene is TRBJ2-2, the V gene TRBV4-1, with D unclear. The CDR3 sequence is 14 residues long. Germline loops: CDR1 MGHRA, CDR2 YSYEKL. Trimming took 2 bases from V and 5 from J, leaving 9 bases between them. The CDR3 here is CASSQTPRTGELFF. The CDR3 region has the DNA TGCGCCAGCAGCCAAACCCCCAGGACCGGGGAGCTGTTTTTT.

J is TRBJ1-6 and V is TRBV19; a weak D match, TRBD1 (5 bases). Germline V gene sequence: CDR1 LNHDA, CDR2 SQIVND (reference sequence). CDR3 length: 14 amino acids. V was clipped by 6 bases and J by 10 bases, with 16 bases between them. The CDR3 region has the DNA TGTGCCAGTAGCGCGACAGCTCCTTTCTCACCCCTCCACTTT. Its translation: CASSATAPFSPLHF.

The chain combines TRBV3-1 (or the pseudogene TRBV3-2) with TRBJ1-2, with D possibly TRBD1 on 6 matching bases. Germline V gives CDR1 LGHDT, CDR2 YNNKEL (reference sequence). With 0 bases removed from V and 4 bases from J, the gap between germline ends came to 21 bases. The CDR3 loop spans 18 amino acids. CDR3 amino acids: CASSQDGGSRPLGYGYTF. For the CDR3, the DNA is TGTGCCAGCAGCCAAGATGGGGGCAGCCGACCCCTGGGCTATGGCTACACCTTC.

As for this clone: Germline and junction disagree at one end, which may indicate a read error. The chain uses TRBV7-7 and TRBJ2-2; TRBD2 matches at 9 bases. Germline assignment: CDR1 SSHAT and CDR2 FNYEAQ (reference sequence). The length of the CDR3 is 17 residues. The CDR3 loop is CASSLAGGRANTGELFF. DNA of the CDR3: TGTGCTAGCAGCTTAGCCGGCGGGAGGGCGAACACCGGGGAGCTGTTTTTT.

This clone occurred once. Other DNA sequences within the sample encode an identical CDR3. The rearrangement links TRBV18 to TRBJ1-2; 9 bases agree with TRBD1. Trimming cost V 6 bases and J 1 base; bases outside gene matches: 0. The CDR3 runs 13 residues. The V gene's germline CDR1 is KGHSH and CDR2 LQKENI. The CDR3 sequence is CASSGQGNYGYTF. DNA for the CDR3: TGTGCCAGCTCGGGACAGGGTAACTATGGCTACACCTTC.

This clone appeared a single time. The junction departs from germline at one end; a sequencing error may be responsible. The chain couples TRBV7-7 to TRBJ2-3; 9 bases fit TRBD2. Germline CDR1 reads SSHAT; CDR2 reads FNYEAQ (reference sequence). The CDR3 covers 16 residues. The CDR3 bases are TGTGCTAGCAGCTTGTCAAGGGCTAGCGGGGCGAATACGCAGTATTTT. It translates to CASSLSRASGANTQYF.

Comments on this clone: Compared with germline, one end of the junction differs, possibly owing to a read error. This rearrangement joins TRBV20-1 to TRBJ1-2, with TRBD1 identical over 7 bases. Per germline, CDR1 DFQATT and CDR2 SNEGSKA (reference sequence). The CDR3 is 11 amino acids. CDR3 sequence reads: CSARAGTEWAF. The CDR3 coding sequence is TGCAGTGCTAGGGCCGGGACAGAATGGGCCTTC.

Turning to this clone: An end of the junction differs from the germline gene, which may be a read error. The chain combines TRBV5-1 with TRBJ2-3; 10 nucleotides match TRBD2. The length of the CDR3 is 16 residues. Germline values: CDR1 SGHRS, CDR2 YFSETQ. The CDR3 nucleotides read TGCGCCAGCACCTTGACTAGCGGGCGCAGCACAGATACGCAGTATTTT. Amino acid sequence: CASTLTSGRSTDTQYF.

The chain joins TRBV10-3 to TRBJ2-1; TRBD2 aligns across 8 bases. V was pared by 8 bases and J by 0 bases, with 6 bases of the junction left unmatched. CDR1 and CDR2 from the germline V gene are ENHRY and SYGVKD. This CDR3 spans 15 amino acids. The CDR3 loop reads CAISGGGISYNEQFF. The CDR3 coding sequence is TGTGCCATCTCGGGGGGGGGAATCTCCTACAATGAGCAGTTCTTC.

The chain is built from TRBV12-3 or TRBV12-4 and TRBJ2-1, with TRBD2 identical over 7 bases. This CDR3 is built from 11 residues. The V segment lost 8 bases and the J segment 10 bases; nucleotides outside the gene matches: 5. The CDR3 sequence: CASAAGKEQFF. CDR3 in DNA: TGTGCCAGCGCAGCGGGAAAGGAGCAGTTCTTC.

Concerning this clone itself: The sample contains more than one DNA sequence encoding this CDR3. J is TRBJ1-1 and V is TRBV18; TRBD1 matches 7 bases. The CDR3 has 15 amino acids. Germline V gene sequence: CDR1 KGHSH, CDR2 LQKENI. Trimming cost V 3 bases and J 1 base; bases outside gene matches: 5. The CDR3 is CASSPRQGPNTEAFF. CDR3 in DNA: TGTGCCAGCTCACCCCGACAGGGTCCGAACACTGAAGCTTTCTTT.

The chain combines TRBV7-2 with TRBJ2-5; 8 bases match TRBD2. V was clipped by 3 bases and J by 2 bases; unmatched bases: 14. From germline, CDR1 is SGHTA and CDR2 FQGNSA. The CDR3 has 18 residues. The CDR3: CASSFQGWGTSGQETQYF. In DNA, the CDR3 is TGTGCCAGCAGCTTCCAGGGATGGGGGACTAGTGGGCAAGAGACCCAGTACTTC.

The chain links TRBV30 to TRBJ2-3; the match to TRBD1 covers 8 bases. The CDR3 contains 15 residues. With V trimmed by 0 bases and J by 3 bases, 5 bases remained unmatched. The germline V gene encodes CDR1 GTSNPN and CDR2 SVGIG (reference sequence). CDR3 nucleotides: TGTGCCTGGAGTGTGCTCGGACAGGGTACAGATACGCAGTATTTT. It codes for CAWSVLGQGTDTQYF.

This clone appeared once. The V call is TRBV18, the J call TRBJ1-1, with D uncertain. Germline CDR1 is KGHSH and CDR2 is LQKENI. V lost 3 bases, J lost 1 base, and 15 bases lay in between. The CDR3 loop spans 16 amino acids. The chain's CDR3 is CASSPVGGVGNTEAFF. For the CDR3, the DNA is TGTGCCAGCTCACCCGTCGGCGGGGTAGGGAACACTGAAGCTTTCTTT. Filled out from reference TRBV18 and TRBJ1-1, the complete variable domain reads NAGVMQNPRHLVRRRGQEARLRCSPMKGHSHVYWYRQLPEEGLKFMVYLQKENIIDESGMPKERFSAEFPKEGPSILRIQQVVRGDSAAYFCASSPVGGVGNTEAFFGQGTRLTVV.

This chain joins TRBV2 and TRBJ2-1; D is ambiguous. Trimming cost V 5 bases and J 11 bases, with 10 bases left between them. This CDR3 has 11 residues. In germline, CDR1 is SNHLY, CDR2 FYNNEI. The CDR3 loop reads CASSPLRKQFF. The DNA for the CDR3 is TGTGCCAGCAGTCCCCTCCGTAAGCAGTTCTTC.

Of note for this clone: The sample holds other DNA sequences that translate to the same CDR3. The gene calls are TRBV5-1 and TRBJ1-1, with 8 bases fitting TRBD1. CDR1 and CDR2 (germline): SGHRS, YFSETQ. With 4 bases clipped from V and 0 bases from J, the junction kept 5 bases outside the gene matches. The CDR3 is made up of 15 amino acids. In nucleotides, the CDR3 is TGCGCCAGCAGCCCAGGGGGCGGGGTGAACACTGAAGCTTTCTTT. This gives the protein CASSPGGGVNTEAFF.

V gene TRBV9 combines with J gene TRBJ2-7; 7 nucleotides agree with TRBD2. The CDR3 loop spans 14 amino acids. V shed 5 bases and J 1 base; nucleotides not matched to a gene: 6. CDR1 is SGDLS, CDR2 YYNGEE, per germline. The CDR3 sequence is CASRGLRKSYEQYF. CDR3 DNA sequence: TGTGCCAGCAGGGGACTAAGGAAATCCTACGAGCAGTACTTC.

The rearrangement joins TRBV18 to TRBJ2-3, with a tentative D call TRBD2 (5 bases). Trimming took 8 bases from V and 0 from J, leaving 9 bases between them. This CDR3 is built from 13 residues. Germline loops: CDR1 KGHSH, CDR2 LQKENI. The CDR3 DNA reads TGTGCCAGCCGACCGGGGAGCACAGATACGCAGTATTTT. The encoded protein is CASRPGSTDTQYF.

V and J are TRBV19 and TRBJ2-7; perhaps TRBD2 as D (7 bases). Trimming left V 3 bases short and J 3 bases short, with 15 bases between. There are 15 residues in the CDR3. Germline V gene lookup returns CDR1 LNHDA and CDR2 SQIVND (reference sequence). The CDR3 loop reads CASSMGGANSYEQYF. The CDR3 DNA sequence: TGTGCCAGTAGTATGGGGGGGGCAAACAGCTACGAGCAGTACTTC.

The chain uses TRBV2 and TRBJ2-7; TRBD1 agrees at 12 bases. Germline assignment: CDR1 SNHLY and CDR2 FYNNEI. Trimming at V came to 6 bases and at J to 0 bases, leaving 9 bases not matched to a gene. The CDR3 is 17 amino acids. The CDR3 coding sequence is TGTGCCAGCAGCTCGGGACAGGGGGCTTCTAGCTCCTACGAGCAGTACGTC. Its translation is CASSSGQGASSSYEQYV.

As DNA, the CDR3 is TGTGCCAGCAGCCCACGGACAGGGAGGGCAGATACGCAGTATTTT. Amino acids: CASSPRTGRADTQYF. The chain joins TRBV7-9 to TRBJ2-3; a weak D match, TRBD1 (8 bases). Trimming stripped 5 bases from V and 4 bases from J, with 16 bases between. The CDR3 extends over 15 amino acids. Germline assignment: CDR1 SEHNR and CDR2 FQNEAQ (reference sequence). The full variable domain, in which reference TRBV7-9 and TRBJ2-3 provide the parts outside the CDR3, is DTGVSQNPRHKITKRGQNVTFRCDPISEHNRLYWYRQTLGQGPEFLTYFQNEAQLEKSRLLSDRFSAERPKGSFSTLEIQRTEQGDSAMYLCASSPRTGRADTQYFGPGTRLTVL.

The gene calls are TRBV30 and TRBJ1-1, with D perhaps TRBD1 (5 bases). From germline, CDR1 is GTSNPN and CDR2 SVGIG (reference sequence). This CDR3 has 11 residues. The V gene lost 7 bases and the J gene lost 1 base, with 7 bases spanning the gap. CDR3 sequence: CAYGQNTEAFF. The CDR3 nucleotides read TGTGCCTACGGACAGAACACTGAAGCTTTCTTT.

V is TRBV30 and J is TRBJ2-7, with 9 bases identical to TRBD2. V shed 2 bases, J shed 4 bases, and the junction held 6 bases outside the gene matches. This CDR3 comprises 14 residues. Germline CDR1 reads GTSNPN; CDR2 reads SVGIG (reference sequence). CDR3 bases: TGTGCCTGGAGTCGTGGTAGCGGGAGTTACGAGCAGTACTTC. Protein: CAWSRGSGSYEQYF.